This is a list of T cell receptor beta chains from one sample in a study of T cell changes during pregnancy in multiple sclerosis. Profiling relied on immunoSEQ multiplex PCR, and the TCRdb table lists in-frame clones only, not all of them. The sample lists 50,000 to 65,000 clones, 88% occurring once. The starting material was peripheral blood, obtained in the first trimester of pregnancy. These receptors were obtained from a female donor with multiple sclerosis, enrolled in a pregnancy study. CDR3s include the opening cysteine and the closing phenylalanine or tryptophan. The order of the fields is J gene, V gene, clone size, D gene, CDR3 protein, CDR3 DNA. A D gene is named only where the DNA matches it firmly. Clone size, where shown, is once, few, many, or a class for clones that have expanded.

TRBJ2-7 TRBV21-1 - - CASSKERADSYEQYF TGTGCCAGCAGCAAAGAGAGGGCAGACTCCTACGAGCAGTACTTC
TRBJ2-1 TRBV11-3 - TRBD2 CASSWTSGTYNEQFF TGTGCCAGCAGCTGGACTAGCGGGACCTACAATGAGCAGTTCTTC
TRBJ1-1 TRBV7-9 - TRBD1 CASSLSTGHTEAFF TGTGCCAGCAGCTTATCGACAGGGCATACTGAAGCTTTCTTT
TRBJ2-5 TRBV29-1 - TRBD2 CSARGGDETQYF TGCAGCGCACGGGGGGGCGATGAGACCCAGTACTTC
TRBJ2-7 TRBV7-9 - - CASSLVEGRLRYEQYF TGTGCCAGCAGCTTAGTGGAGGGGCGCCTCCGGTACGAGCAGTACTTC
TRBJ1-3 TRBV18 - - CASSPFTDYSGNTIYF TGTGCCAGCTCACCATTTACAGATTACTCTGGAAACACCATATATTTT
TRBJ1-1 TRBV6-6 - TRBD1 CASSDRDRIYTEAFF TGTGCCAGCAGTGACCGGGACAGGATTTACACTGAAGCTTTCTTT
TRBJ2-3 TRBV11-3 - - CASSLVSGGEDTQYF TGTGCCAGCAGCTTAGTCTCGGGTGGGGAGGATACGCAGTATTTT
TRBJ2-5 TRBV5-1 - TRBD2 CASSFSGEPQRETQYF TGCGCCAGCAGCTTTAGCGGGGAGCCTCAACGAGAGACCCAGTACTTC
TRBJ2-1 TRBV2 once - CASRERSSSYNEQFF TGTGCCAGCAGGGAGAGGAGTAGCTCCTACAATGAGCAGTTCTTC
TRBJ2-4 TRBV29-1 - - CSVREGVNIQYF TGCAGCGTCAGAGAGGGGGTGAACATTCAGTACTTC
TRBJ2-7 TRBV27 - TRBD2 CASTSLAGGHSYEQYF TGTGCCAGCACCTCTCTAGCGGGAGGTCACTCCTACGAGCAGTACTTC
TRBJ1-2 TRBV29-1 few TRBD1 CSATGTGDGYTF TGCAGCGCAACCGGGACAGGGGATGGCTACACCTTC
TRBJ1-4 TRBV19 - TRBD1 CATLSWGQDGKLFF TGTGCCACCCTGAGCTGGGGACAGGACGGAAAACTGTTTTTT
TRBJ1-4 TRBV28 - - CASSSPLGRGNEKLFF TGTGCCAGCAGTTCCCCCCTCGGGAGAGGGAATGAAAAACTGTTTTTT
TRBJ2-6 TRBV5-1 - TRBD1 CASSFRGGEISGANVLTF TGCGCCAGCAGCTTTAGAGGGGGCGAGATTTCTGGGGCCAACGTCCTGACTTTC
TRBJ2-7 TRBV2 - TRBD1 CASSGGQGIEQYF TGTGCCAGCAGTGGGGGACAGGGAATCGAGCAGTACTTC
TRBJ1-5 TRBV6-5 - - CASSYTTGGGQPQHF TGTGCCAGCAGTTACACGACAGGCGGTGGTCAGCCCCAGCATTTT
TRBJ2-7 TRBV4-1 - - CASSQGPRVEQYF TGCGCCAGCAGCCAAGGTCCGAGAGTCGAGCAGTACTTC
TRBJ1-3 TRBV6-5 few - CASSYSRAVGNTIYF TGTGCCAGCAGTTACTCGAGGGCAGTAGGAAACACCATATATTTT
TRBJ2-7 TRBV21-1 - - CASSRRGGHSYEQYF TGTGCCAGCAGCAGGAGAGGAGGCCATTCCTACGAGCAGTACTTC
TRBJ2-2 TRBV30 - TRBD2 CAWRGPGLARNTGELFF TGTGCCTGGAGGGGACCGGGACTAGCGCGAAACACCGGGGAGCTGTTTTTT
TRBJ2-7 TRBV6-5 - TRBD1 CASKRGQGNHEQYF TGTGCCAGCAAGAGAGGACAGGGGAACCACGAGCAGTACTTC
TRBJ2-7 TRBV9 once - CASSGDLLEQYF TGTGCCAGCAGCGGAGACTTACTCGAGCAGTACTTC
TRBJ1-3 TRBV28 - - CASSSDTGSGNTIYF TGTGCCAGCAGCTCGGACACCGGCTCTGGAAACACCATATATTTT
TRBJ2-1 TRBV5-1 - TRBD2 CASSLAGAYNEQFF TGCGCCAGCAGCTTAGCGGGAGCTTACAATGAGCAGTTCTTC